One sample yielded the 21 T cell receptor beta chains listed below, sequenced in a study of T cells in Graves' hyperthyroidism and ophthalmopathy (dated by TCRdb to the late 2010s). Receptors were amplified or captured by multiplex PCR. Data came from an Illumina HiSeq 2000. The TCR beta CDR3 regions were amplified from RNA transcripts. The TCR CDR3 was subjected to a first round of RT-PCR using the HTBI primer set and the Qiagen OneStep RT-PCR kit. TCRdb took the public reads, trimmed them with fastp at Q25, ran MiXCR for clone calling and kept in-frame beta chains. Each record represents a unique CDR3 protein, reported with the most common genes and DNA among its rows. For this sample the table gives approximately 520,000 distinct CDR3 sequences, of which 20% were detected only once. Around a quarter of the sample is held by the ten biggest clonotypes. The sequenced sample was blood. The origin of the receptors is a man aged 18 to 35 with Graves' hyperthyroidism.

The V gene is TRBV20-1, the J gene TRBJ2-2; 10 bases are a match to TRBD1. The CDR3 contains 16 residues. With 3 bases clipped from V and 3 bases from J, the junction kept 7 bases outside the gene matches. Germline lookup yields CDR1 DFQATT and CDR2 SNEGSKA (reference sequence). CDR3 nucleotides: TGCAGTGCTAGTGTGTGGGACAGGGGTGACACCGGGGAGCTGTTTTTT. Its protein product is CSASVWDRGDTGELFF.

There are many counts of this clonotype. The CDR3 protein is CASSPIRAEGYTF. Written as DNA, the CDR3 is TGTGCCAGCTCACCAATCCGTGCCGAAGGCTACACCTTC. The genes are TRBV18 and TRBJ1-2; D not certain. The germline V gene has CDR1 KGHSH and CDR2 LQKENI. The CDR3 totals 13 residues. The ends were cut back, 2 bases at V and 8 bases at J, with 12 bases in the middle.

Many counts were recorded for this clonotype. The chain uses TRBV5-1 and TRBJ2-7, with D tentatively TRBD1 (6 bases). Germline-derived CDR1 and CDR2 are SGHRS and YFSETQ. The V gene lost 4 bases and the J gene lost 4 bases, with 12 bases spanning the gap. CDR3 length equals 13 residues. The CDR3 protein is CASSAGTQYEQYF. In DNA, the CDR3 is TGCGCCAGCAGCGCCGGGACACAATACGAGCAGTACTTC.

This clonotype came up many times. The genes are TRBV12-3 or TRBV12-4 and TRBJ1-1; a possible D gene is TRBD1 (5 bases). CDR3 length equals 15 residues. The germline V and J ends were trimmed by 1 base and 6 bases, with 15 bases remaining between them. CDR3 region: CASSLGGGTRAEAFF. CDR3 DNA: TGTGCCAGCAGTTTAGGTGGGGGGACTCGGGCTGAAGCTTTCTTT.

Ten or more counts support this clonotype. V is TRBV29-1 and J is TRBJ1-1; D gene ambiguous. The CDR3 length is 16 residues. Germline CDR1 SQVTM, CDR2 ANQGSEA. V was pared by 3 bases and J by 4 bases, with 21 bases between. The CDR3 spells CSVDAGDESMGTEAFF. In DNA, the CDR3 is TGCAGCGTTGATGCGGGAGACGAAAGTATGGGCACTGAAGCTTTCTTT.

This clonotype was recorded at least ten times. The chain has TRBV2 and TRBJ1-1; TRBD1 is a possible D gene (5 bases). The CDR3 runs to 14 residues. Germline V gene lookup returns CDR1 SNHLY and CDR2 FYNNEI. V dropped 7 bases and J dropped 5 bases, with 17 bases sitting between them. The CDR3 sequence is CASNLGGARTEAFF. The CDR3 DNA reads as TGTGCCAGCAACCTAGGCGGGGCACGGACTGAAGCTTTCTTT.

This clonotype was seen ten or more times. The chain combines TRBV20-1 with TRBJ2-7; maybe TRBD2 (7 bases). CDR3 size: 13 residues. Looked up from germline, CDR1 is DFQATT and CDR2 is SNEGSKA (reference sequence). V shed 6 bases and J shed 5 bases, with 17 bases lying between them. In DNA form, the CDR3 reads TGCAGTGCCGAAGATGAGGGGGGGAACGAGCAGTACTTC. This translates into CSAEDEGGNEQYF.

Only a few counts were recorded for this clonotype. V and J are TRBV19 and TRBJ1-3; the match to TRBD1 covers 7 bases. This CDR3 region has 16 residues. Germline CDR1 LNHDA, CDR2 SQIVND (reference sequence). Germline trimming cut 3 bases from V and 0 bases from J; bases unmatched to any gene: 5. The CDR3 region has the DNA TGTGCCAGTAGTATCTCCGGGACAGCCTCTGGAAACACCATATATTTT. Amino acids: CASSISGTASGNTIYF.

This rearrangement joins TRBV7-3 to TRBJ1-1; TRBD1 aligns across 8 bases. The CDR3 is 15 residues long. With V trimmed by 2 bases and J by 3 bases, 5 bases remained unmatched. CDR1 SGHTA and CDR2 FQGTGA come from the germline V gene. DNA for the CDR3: TGTGCCAGCAGCTTACGACAGGGGATGTACACTGAAGCTTTCTTT. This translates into CASSLRQGMYTEAFF.

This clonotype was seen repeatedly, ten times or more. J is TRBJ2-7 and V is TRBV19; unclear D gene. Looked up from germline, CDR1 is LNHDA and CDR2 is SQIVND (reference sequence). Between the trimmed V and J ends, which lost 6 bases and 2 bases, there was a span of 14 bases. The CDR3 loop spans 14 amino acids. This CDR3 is CASSTSTHTYEQYF. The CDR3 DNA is TGTGCCAGTAGCACATCGACACACACCTACGAGCAGTACTTC.

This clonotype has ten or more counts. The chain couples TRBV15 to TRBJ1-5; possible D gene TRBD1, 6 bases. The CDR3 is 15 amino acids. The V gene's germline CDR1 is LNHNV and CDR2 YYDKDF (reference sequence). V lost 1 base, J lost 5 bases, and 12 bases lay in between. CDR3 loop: CATSRGAGVYQPQHF. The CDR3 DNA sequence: TGTGCCACCAGCAGAGGGGCAGGGGTTTATCAGCCCCAGCATTTT.

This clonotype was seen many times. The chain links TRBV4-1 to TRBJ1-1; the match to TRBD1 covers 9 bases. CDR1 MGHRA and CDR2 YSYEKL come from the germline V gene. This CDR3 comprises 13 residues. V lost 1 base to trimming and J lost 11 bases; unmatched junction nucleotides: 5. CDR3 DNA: TGCGCCAGCAGCCAAGCGGACAGGGGTTGGGCTTTCTTT. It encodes CASSQADRGWAFF.

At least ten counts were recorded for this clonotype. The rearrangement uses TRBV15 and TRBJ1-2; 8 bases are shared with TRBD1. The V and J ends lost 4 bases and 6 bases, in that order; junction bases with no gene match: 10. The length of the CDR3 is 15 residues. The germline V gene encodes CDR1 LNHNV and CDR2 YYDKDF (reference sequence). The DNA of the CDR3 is TGTGCCACCAGCACTTTTGGACAGGGCTCCGATGGCTACACCTTC. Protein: CATSTFGQGSDGYTF.

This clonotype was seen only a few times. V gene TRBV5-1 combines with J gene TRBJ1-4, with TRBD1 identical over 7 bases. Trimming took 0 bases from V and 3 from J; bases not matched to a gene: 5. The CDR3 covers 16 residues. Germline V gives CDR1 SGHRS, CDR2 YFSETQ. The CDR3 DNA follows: TGCGCCAGCAGCTTGGACAGGGGTGGTGCTAATGAAAAACTGTTTTTT. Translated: CASSLDRGGANEKLFF.

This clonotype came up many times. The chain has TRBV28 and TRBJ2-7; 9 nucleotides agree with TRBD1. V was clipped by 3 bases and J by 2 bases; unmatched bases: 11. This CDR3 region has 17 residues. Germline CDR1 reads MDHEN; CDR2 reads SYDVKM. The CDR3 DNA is TGTGCCAGCAGTTTGCAGCCTCGGACAGGGGCCACCTACGAGCAGTACTTC. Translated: CASSLQPRTGATYEQYF.

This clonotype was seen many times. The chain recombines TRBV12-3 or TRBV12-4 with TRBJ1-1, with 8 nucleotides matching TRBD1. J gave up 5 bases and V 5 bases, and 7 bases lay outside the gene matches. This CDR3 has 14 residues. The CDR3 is CASSLRGPETEAFF. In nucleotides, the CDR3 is TGTGCCAGCAGTCTCAGGGGGCCGGAGACTGAAGCTTTCTTT.

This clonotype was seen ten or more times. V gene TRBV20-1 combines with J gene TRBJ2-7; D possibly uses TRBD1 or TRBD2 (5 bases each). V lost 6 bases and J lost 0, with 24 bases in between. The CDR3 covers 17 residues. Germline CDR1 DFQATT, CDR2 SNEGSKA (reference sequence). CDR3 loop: CSASGGWQGGSSYEQYF. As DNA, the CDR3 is TGCAGTGCCTCCGGAGGATGGCAGGGTGGGAGCTCCTACGAGCAGTACTTC.

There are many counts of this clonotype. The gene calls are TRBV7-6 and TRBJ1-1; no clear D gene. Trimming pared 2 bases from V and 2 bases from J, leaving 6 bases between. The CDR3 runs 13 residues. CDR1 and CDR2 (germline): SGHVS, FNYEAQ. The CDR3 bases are TGTGCCAGCAGCTTATATGAAAACACTGAAGCTTTCTTT. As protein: CASSLYENTEAFF.

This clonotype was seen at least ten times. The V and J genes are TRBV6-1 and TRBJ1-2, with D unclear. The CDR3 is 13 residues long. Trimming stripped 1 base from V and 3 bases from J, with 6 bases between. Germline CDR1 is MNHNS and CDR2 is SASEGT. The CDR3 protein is CASSEVAYYGYTF. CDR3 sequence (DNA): TGTGCCAGCAGTGAAGTAGCATACTATGGCTACACCTTC.

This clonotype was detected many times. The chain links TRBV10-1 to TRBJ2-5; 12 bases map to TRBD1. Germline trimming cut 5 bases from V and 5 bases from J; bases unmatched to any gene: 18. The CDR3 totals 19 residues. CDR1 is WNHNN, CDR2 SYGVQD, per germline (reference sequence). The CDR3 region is CASSPFRCPGQGAYETQYF. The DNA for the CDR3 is TGCGCCAGCAGTCCCTTCCGATGCCCGGGACAGGGGGCTTATGAGACCCAGTACTTC.

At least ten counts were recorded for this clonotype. The CDR3 region is CASSLGGIKGPSSYEQYF. In DNA form, the CDR3 reads TGCGCCAGCAGCTTGGGCGGGATTAAGGGACCAAGCTCCTACGAGCAGTACTTC. The chain employs TRBV5-1 and TRBJ2-7, with a weak D call TRBD2 (6 bases). V shed 0 bases and J shed 0 bases, with 19 bases lying between them. CDR3 length: 18 residues. The germline V gene encodes CDR1 SGHRS and CDR2 YFSETQ.